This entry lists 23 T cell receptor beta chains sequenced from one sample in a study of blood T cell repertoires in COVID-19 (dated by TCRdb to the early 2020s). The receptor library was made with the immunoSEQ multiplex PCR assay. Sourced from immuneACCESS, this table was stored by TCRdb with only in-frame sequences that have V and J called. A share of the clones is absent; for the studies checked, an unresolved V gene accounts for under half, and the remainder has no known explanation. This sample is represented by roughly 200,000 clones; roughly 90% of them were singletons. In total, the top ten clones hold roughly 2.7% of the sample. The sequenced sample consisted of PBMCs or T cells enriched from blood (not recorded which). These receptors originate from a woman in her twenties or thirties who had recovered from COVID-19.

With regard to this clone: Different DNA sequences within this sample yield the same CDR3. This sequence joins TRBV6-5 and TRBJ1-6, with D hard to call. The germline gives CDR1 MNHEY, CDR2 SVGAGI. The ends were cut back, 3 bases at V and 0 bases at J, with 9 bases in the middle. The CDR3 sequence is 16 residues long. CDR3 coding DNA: TGTGCCAGCAGTTATTCCCCGAGCTCCTATAATTCACCCCTCCACTTT. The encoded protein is CASSYSPSSYNSPLHF.

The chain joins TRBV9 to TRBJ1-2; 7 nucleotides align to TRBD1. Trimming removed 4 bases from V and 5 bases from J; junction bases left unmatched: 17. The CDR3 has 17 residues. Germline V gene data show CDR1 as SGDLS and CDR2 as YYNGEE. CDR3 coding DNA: TGTGCCAGCAGCCATACCAAGACAGGGCTCGGGGGTTATGGCTACACCTTC. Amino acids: CASSHTKTGLGGYGYTF.

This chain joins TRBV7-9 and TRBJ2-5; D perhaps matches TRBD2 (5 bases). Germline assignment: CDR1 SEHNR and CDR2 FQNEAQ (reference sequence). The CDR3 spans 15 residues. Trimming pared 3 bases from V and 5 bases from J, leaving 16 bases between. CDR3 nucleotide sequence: TGTGCCAGCAGCTTGTTCGGCGGATGGGAGGAGACCCAGTACTTC. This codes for CASSLFGGWEETQYF.

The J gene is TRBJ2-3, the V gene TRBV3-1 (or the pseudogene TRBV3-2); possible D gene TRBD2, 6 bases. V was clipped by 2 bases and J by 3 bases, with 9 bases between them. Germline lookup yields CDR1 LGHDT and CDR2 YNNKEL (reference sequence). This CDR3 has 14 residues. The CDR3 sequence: CASSQTGVTDTQYF. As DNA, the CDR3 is TGTGCCAGCAGCCAAACGGGGGTTACAGATACGCAGTATTTT.

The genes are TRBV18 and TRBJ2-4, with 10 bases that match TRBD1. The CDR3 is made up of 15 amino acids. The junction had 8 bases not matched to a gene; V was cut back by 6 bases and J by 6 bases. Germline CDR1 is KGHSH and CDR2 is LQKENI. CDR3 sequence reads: CASSPPGQGRNIQYF. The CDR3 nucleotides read TGTGCCAGCTCTCCTCCGGGACAGGGGCGAAACATTCAGTACTTC.

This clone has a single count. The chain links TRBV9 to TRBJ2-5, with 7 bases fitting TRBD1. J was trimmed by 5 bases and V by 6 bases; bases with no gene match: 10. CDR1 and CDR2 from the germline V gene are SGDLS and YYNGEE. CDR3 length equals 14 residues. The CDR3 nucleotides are TGTGCCAGCAACCCTGGGACAGCTGAGGAGACCCAGTACTTC. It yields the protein CASNPGTAEETQYF. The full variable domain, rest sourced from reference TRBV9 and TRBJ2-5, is DSGVTQTPKHLITATGQRVTLRCSPRSGDLSVYWYQQSLDQGLQFLIQYYNGEERAKGNILERFSAQQFPDLHSELNLSSLELGDSALYFCASNPGTAEETQYFGPGTRLLVL.

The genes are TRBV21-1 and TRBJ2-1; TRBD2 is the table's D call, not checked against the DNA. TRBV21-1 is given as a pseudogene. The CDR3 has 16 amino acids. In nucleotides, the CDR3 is TGTGCCAGCAGCAATGGGTGTCGAGGTCCCTACAATGAGCAGTTCTTC. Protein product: CASSNGCRGPYNEQFF.

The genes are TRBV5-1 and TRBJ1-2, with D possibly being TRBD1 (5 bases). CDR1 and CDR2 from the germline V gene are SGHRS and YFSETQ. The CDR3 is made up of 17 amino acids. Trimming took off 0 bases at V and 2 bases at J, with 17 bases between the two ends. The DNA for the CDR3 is TGCGCCAGCAGCTTGGGGGTACTGGACAAGTCGAACTATGGCTACACCTTC. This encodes CASSLGVLDKSNYGYTF.

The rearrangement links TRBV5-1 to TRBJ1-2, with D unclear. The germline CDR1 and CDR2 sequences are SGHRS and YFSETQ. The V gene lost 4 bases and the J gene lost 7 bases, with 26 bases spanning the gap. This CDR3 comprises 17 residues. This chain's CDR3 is CASSEFLMTPQNSGYTF. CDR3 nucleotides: TGCGCCAGCAGCGAGTTCCTAATGACCCCCCAGAACAGTGGCTACACCTTC.

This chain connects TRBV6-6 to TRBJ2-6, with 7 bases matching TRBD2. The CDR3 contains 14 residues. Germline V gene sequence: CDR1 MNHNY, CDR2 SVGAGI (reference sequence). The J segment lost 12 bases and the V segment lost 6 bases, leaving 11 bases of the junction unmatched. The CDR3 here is CASSEKSTGGVLTF. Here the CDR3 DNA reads TGTGCCAGCAGCGAAAAGTCCACGGGGGGCGTCCTGACTTTC.

DNA of the CDR3: TGTGCCAGCAGCGTAGGGGCAGGGCTATTGAACACTGAAGCTTTCTTT. Amino acid sequence: CASSVGAGLLNTEAFF. This chain uses TRBV9 with TRBJ1-1; tentatively, D is TRBD1 (5 bases). V was trimmed by 0 bases and J by 0 bases, leaving 12 bases between them. This CDR3 contains 16 residues. In germline, CDR1 is SGDLS, CDR2 YYNGEE.

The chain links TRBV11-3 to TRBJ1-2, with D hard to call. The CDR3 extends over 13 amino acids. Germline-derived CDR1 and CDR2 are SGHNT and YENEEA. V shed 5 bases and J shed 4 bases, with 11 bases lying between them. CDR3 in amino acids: CASSPSKFYGYTF. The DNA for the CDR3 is TGTGCCAGCAGCCCCTCTAAGTTCTATGGCTACACCTTC.

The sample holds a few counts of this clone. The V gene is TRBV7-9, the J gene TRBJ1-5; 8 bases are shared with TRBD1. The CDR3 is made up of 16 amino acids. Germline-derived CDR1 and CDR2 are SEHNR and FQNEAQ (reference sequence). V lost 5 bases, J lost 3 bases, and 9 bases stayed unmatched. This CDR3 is CASSDSTGALNQPQHF. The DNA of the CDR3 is TGTGCCAGCAGCGATTCGACAGGGGCACTCAATCAGCCCCAGCATTTT.

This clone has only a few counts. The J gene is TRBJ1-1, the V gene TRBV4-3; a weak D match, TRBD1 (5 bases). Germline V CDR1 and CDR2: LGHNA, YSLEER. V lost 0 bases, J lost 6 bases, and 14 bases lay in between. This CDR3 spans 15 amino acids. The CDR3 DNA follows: TGCGCCAGCAGCCAAGATCGAGAGGGGAGGGCTGAAGCTTTCTTT. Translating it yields CASSQDREGRAEAFF.

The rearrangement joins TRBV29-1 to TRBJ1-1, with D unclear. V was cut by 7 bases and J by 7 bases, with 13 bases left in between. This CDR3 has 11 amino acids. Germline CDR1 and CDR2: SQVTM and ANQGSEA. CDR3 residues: CSAKEVSEAFF. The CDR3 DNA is TGCAGCGCAAAGGAGGTCAGTGAAGCTTTCTTT. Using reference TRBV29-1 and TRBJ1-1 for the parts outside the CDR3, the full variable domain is SAVISQKPSRDICQRGTSLTIQCQVDSQVTMMFWYRQQPGQSLTLIATANQGSEATYESGFVIDKFPISRPNLTFSTLTVSNMSPEDSSIYLCSAKEVSEAFFGQGTRLTVV.

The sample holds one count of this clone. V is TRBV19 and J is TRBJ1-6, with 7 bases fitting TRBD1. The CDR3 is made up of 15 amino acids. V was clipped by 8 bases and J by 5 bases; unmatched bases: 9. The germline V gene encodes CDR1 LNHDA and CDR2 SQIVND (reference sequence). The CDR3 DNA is TGTGCCAGTGGACGGGACAGTGCGCATAATTCACCCCTCCACTTT. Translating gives CASGRDSAHNSPLHF.

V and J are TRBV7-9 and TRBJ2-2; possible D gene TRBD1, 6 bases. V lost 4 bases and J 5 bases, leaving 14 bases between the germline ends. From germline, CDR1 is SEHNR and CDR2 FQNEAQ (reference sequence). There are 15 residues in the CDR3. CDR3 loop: CASSSRDTQTGELFF. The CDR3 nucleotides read TGTGCCAGCAGCTCGAGGGACACCCAAACCGGGGAGCTGTTTTTT.

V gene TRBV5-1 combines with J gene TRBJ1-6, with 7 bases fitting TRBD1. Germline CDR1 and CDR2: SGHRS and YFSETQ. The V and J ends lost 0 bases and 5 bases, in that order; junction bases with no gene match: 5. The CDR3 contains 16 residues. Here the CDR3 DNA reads TGCGCCAGCAGCTTGGTTCCCGGGACAGATAATTCACCCCTCCACTTT. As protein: CASSLVPGTDNSPLHF.

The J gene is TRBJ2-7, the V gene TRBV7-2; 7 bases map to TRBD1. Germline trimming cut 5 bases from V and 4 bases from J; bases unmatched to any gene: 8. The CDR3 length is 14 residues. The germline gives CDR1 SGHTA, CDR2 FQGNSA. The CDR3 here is CASSPDRARYEQYF. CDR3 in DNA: TGTGCCAGCAGCCCTGACAGGGCCCGATACGAGCAGTACTTC.

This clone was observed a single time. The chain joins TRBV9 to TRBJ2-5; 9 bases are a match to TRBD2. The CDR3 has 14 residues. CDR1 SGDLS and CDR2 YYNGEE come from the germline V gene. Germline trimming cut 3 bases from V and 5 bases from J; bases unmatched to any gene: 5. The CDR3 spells CASSGSGGGETQYF. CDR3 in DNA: TGTGCCAGCAGCGGTAGCGGGGGAGGGGAGACCCAGTACTTC.

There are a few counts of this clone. DNA of the CDR3: TGTGCCAGTAGTATAGAGGCATACACCTACGAGCAGTACTTC. It encodes CASSIEAYTYEQYF. The V call is TRBV19, the J call TRBJ2-7; D ambiguous. CDR3 length equals 14 residues. The V end was cut by 0 bases, the J end by 2 bases, with 8 bases between. Germline V gene lookup returns CDR1 LNHDA and CDR2 SQIVND (reference sequence).

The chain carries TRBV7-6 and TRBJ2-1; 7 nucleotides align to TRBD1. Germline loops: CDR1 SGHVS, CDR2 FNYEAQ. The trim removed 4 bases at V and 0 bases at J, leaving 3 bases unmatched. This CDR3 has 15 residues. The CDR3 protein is CASSSWDSSYNEQFF. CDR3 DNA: TGTGCCAGCAGCTCCTGGGACAGCTCCTACAATGAGCAGTTCTTC.

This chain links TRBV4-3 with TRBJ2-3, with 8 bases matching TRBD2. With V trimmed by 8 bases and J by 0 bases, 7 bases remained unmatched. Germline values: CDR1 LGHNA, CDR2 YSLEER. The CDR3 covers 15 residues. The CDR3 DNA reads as TGCGCCAGCTCCCCGGGGGGGCTAAGCACAGATACGCAGTATTTT. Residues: CASSPGGLSTDTQYF.